This TCR beta chain is drawn from a study of blood T cell repertoires in COVID-19. At the level of the study: PBMCs, B-cell-depleted T cells, or T cells were the source of the cDNA or gDNA that made up the material.

Authors' analysis steps: From reference gene primer amplification, estimates of nucleated cell counts were derived. The protocol was immunoSEQ multiplex PCR, while the TCRdb copy is restricted to in-frame clones and leaves out a portion. V and J calls plus clone size are reproduced from that table; the DNA served to infer D and trimming. The table shows under 55,000 clones, with around 84% occurring only once. Deletions cut 8 bases from V and 2 bases from J, with 9 bases between. Germline V gene sequence: CDR1 MDHEN, CDR2 SYDVKM. The CDR3 contains 12 residues. This clone appeared once. This rearrangement joins TRBV28 to TRBJ2-5; D gene unclear. Sequencing input: peripheral blood. This sequence was found in a human donor in a cohort sampled during active COVID-19. The CDR3 region is CASGPQQETQYF. The CDR3 DNA follows: TGTGCCAGCGGGCCACAACAAGAGACCCAGTACTTC.